The 21 T cell receptor beta chains in this list originate from one sample, sequenced in a study of cytomegalovirus exposure and HLA in healthy donors. It was with 60 Vbeta and 13 Jbeta primers that the PCR ran. Generated by immunoSEQ multiplex PCR, the TCRdb table keeps only in-frame clones and is missing some. The sample has approximately 110,000 clones; over 65% are singletons. Sequencing was done on a sample of PBMCs. These TCRs come from a woman in her 30s in good health and CMV-seronegative.

V usage is TRBV13 and J usage is TRBJ1-5; D not resolved. CDR1 is PRHDT and CDR2 is FYEKMQ in the germline V gene (reference sequence). V lost 5 bases to trimming and J lost 4 bases, with 6 bases between them. This CDR3 is built from 12 residues. CDR3 in DNA: TGTGCCAGCAGCCTACCGAATCAGCCCCAGCATTTT. It encodes CASSLPNQPQHF.

The CDR3 protein is CASSDQNNNSPLHF. The CDR3 nucleotides are TGTGCCAGCAGTGATCAGAATAATAATTCACCCCTCCACTTT. V and J are TRBV6-1 and TRBJ1-6; no reliable D call. The germline V and J ends were trimmed by 3 bases and 5 bases, with 8 bases remaining between them. CDR1 is MNHNS and CDR2 is SASEGT in the germline V gene. The CDR3 spans 14 residues.

This rearrangement joins TRBV30 to TRBJ1-2, with unresolved D. Germline loops: CDR1 GTSNPN, CDR2 SVGIG (reference sequence). Deletions cut 3 bases from V and 8 bases from J, with 16 bases between. CDR3 length: 13 amino acids. CDR3 sequence reads: CAWSYGEATGYTF. The CDR3 nucleotides read TGTGCCTGGAGCTACGGGGAGGCGACGGGCTACACCTTC.

The rearrangement joins TRBV7-2 to TRBJ1-1, with D perhaps TRBD1 (5 bases). Between the trimmed V and J ends, which lost 5 bases and 5 bases, there was a span of 27 bases. CDR1 SGHTA and CDR2 FQGNSA come from the germline V gene. CDR3 length: 18 amino acids. The CDR3 sequence is CASSQSPAGRPGGTEAFF. CDR3 coding DNA: TGTGCCAGCAGCCAATCCCCGGCAGGGCGCCCCGGGGGGACTGAAGCTTTCTTT.

The chain uses TRBV2 and TRBJ1-5; TRBD1 might be the D (6 bases). CDR3 length equals 15 residues. V dropped 5 bases and J dropped 0 bases, with 11 bases sitting between them. Germline CDR1 SNHLY, CDR2 FYNNEI. In nucleotides, the CDR3 is TGTGCCAGCAGTCAGACAGGCCATAGCAATCAGCCCCAGCATTTT. Residues: CASSQTGHSNQPQHF. The complete variable domain, with remaining parts taken from reference TRBV2 and TRBJ1-5, reads EPEVTQTPSHQVTQMGQEVILRCVPISNHLYFYWYRQILGQKVEFLVSFYNNEISEKSEIFDDQFSVERPDGSNFTLKIRSTKLEDSAMYFCASSQTGHSNQPQHFGDGTRLSIL.

The V and J genes are TRBV5-4 and TRBJ2-2, with D unresolved. This CDR3 contains 13 residues. Germline lookup yields CDR1 SGHNT and CDR2 YYREEE (reference sequence). The V end lost 0 bases, the J end lost 4 bases, and 4 bases lay between the germline ends. The CDR3: CASSLAGTGELFF. For the CDR3, the DNA is TGTGCCAGCAGCTTGGCGGGCACCGGGGAGCTGTTTTTT.

CDR3 DNA: TGTGCCATCAGTGACAGGGACAGGGCTGGCTACACCTTC. Translation: CAISDRDRAGYTF. V usage is TRBV10-3 and J usage is TRBJ1-2; TRBD1 agrees at 9 bases. The CDR3 runs to 13 residues. V dropped 3 bases and J dropped 7; count of bases not matched to a gene: 3. The germline V gene encodes CDR1 ENHRY and CDR2 SYGVKD.

The chain recombines TRBV6-5 with TRBJ2-7, with 13 bases matching TRBD2. The CDR3 has 15 residues. V lost 6 bases, J lost 7 bases, and 9 bases stayed unmatched. The germline gives CDR1 MNHEY, CDR2 SVGAGI. CDR3 nucleotide sequence: TGTGCCAGCAGCCCTGGGACTAGCGGGATCTGGGAGCAGTACTTC. Translating gives CASSPGTSGIWEQYF.

The chain combines TRBV6-1 with TRBJ1-5, with D maybe TRBD1 (5 bases). The CDR3 runs 15 residues. The ends were cut back, 6 bases at V and 4 bases at J, with 16 bases in the middle. CDR1 is MNHNS and CDR2 is SASEGT in the germline V gene. The CDR3 loop is CASRAMTVINQPQHF. In DNA form, the CDR3 reads TGTGCCAGCAGAGCAATGACAGTTATTAATCAGCCCCAGCATTTT.

The gene calls are TRBV5-1 and TRBJ1-4, with D maybe TRBD1 (5 bases). The CDR3 loop spans 15 amino acids. Trimming took off 2 bases at V and 1 base at J, with 9 bases between the two ends. Germline V gives CDR1 SGHRS, CDR2 YFSETQ. CDR3 bases: TGCGCCAGCAGCTTCGGGGGTGGAACTAATGAAAAACTGTTTTTT. Its translation: CASSFGGGTNEKLFF.

This chain joins TRBV5-6 and TRBJ1-5; maybe TRBD1 (6 bases). The CDR3 has 13 amino acids. Germline V gene data show CDR1 as SGHDT and CDR2 as YYEEEE. V was clipped by 2 bases and J by 5 bases, with 8 bases between them. This CDR3 is CASSFNRDQPQHF. In DNA, the CDR3 is TGTGCCAGCAGCTTCAACAGGGATCAGCCCCAGCATTTT.

The chain recombines TRBV12-5 with TRBJ2-3, with a possible D match to TRBD1 (6 bases). The germline gives CDR1 LGHNT, CDR2 FRNRAP. This CDR3 is 15 amino acids long. Trimming pared 7 bases from V and 13 bases from J, leaving 27 bases between. For the CDR3, the DNA is TGTGCTAGTGTTAATCACCCGGGGCTAGGACAGTCGGAGTATTTT. It specifies CASVNHPGLGQSEYF.

The V gene is TRBV29-1, the J gene TRBJ1-3, with D possibly TRBD1 on 6 matching bases. The CDR3 loop spans 15 amino acids. Germline-derived CDR1 and CDR2 are SQVTM and ANQGSEA. Trimming removed 3 bases from V and 4 bases from J, with 16 bases in between. Here the CDR3 reads CSVDGSAGDGNTIYF. In DNA, the CDR3 is TGCAGCGTTGACGGATCGGCAGGGGACGGAAACACCATATATTTT. The entire variable domain, with the rest obtained from reference TRBV29-1 and TRBJ1-3, is as follows: SAVISQKPSRDICQRGTSLTIQCQVDSQVTMMFWYRQQPGQSLTLIATANQGSEATYESGFVIDKFPISRPNLTFSTLTVSNMSPEDSSIYLCSVDGSAGDGNTIYFGEGSWLTVV.

The genes are TRBV7-8 and TRBJ2-7; 7 bases align to TRBD2. CDR1 is SGHVS, CDR2 FQNEAQ, per germline. CDR3 size: 17 residues. The V segment lost 3 bases and the J segment 4 bases; nucleotides outside the gene matches: 15. This CDR3 is CASSFSGGGRTPYEQYF. The CDR3 DNA is TGTGCCAGCAGCTTCTCGGGGGGAGGGAGGACACCTTACGAGCAGTACTTC. Full variable domain (rest looked up from reference TRBV7-8 and TRBJ2-7): GAGVSQSPRYKVAKRGQDVALRCDPISGHVSLFWYQQALGQGPEFLTYFQNEAQLDKSGLPSDRFFAERPEGSVSTLKIQRTQQEDSAVYLCASSFSGGGRTPYEQYFGPGTRLTVT.

The CDR3 sequence is CSVAEGVTANYGYTF. Written as DNA, the CDR3 is TGCAGCGTTGCTGAAGGGGTTACCGCTAACTATGGCTACACCTTC. The chain employs TRBV29-1 and TRBJ1-2; TRBD1 might be the D (5 bases). The CDR3 spans 15 residues. Germline CDR1 is SQVTM and CDR2 is ANQGSEA. Deletions cut 4 bases from V and 0 bases from J, with 15 bases between.

V usage is TRBV29-1 and J usage is TRBJ1-1; 7 bases match TRBD1. The CDR3 has 14 residues. The ends lost 3 bases at V and 6 bases at J; junction bases unmatched: 10. Germline values: CDR1 SQVTM, CDR2 ANQGSEA. The CDR3 sequence: CSVEILGGRAEAFF. CDR3 coding DNA: TGCAGCGTTGAGATTTTAGGGGGCAGAGCTGAAGCTTTCTTT.

This rearrangement joins TRBV5-5 to TRBJ2-4; a weak D match, TRBD2 (5 bases). Germline-derived CDR1 and CDR2 are SGHKS and YYEKEE (reference sequence). Trimming pared 4 bases from V and 1 base from J, leaving 12 bases between. The CDR3 is 15 residues long. The CDR3 DNA reads as TGTGCCAGCAGCATTCGGTGGGAGGCCAAAAACATTCAGTACTTC. Amino acid sequence: CASSIRWEAKNIQYF.

With respect to this clone: One junction end does not reproduce the germline sequence, and a read error may be involved. The chain is built from TRBV7-7 and TRBJ2-2, with TRBD1 identical over 10 bases. This CDR3 region has 16 residues. The germline CDR1 and CDR2 sequences are SSHAT and FNYEAQ (reference sequence). CDR3 DNA sequence: TGTGCTAGCAGCTTACAGGGACAGGGGTTCACCGGGGAGCTGTTTTTT. Protein: CASSLQGQGFTGELFF.

This clone turned up a few times. This sequence joins TRBV19 and TRBJ2-2, with 7 bases matching TRBD1. The V and J ends lost 5 bases and 6 bases, in that order; junction bases with no gene match: 3. Germline CDR1 and CDR2: LNHDA and SQIVND (reference sequence). The CDR3 has 13 amino acids. CDR3 DNA: TGTGCCAGTAGTGGACAGGATGCCGGGGAGCTGTTTTTT. Protein: CASSGQDAGELFF.

This sequence joins TRBV30 and TRBJ2-1; 7 positions agree with TRBD1. The CDR3 contains 16 residues. Germline values: CDR1 GTSNPN, CDR2 SVGIG (reference sequence). J lost 2 bases, V lost 6 bases, and 13 bases had no gene match. The CDR3 loop is CACPAGGVNPYNEQFF. The CDR3 bases are TGTGCCTGCCCCGCAGGGGGAGTGAATCCCTACAATGAGCAGTTCTTC.

V is TRBV4-1 and J is TRBJ1-5, with D possibly TRBD1 on 6 matching bases. Germline CDR1 is MGHRA and CDR2 is YSYEKL. Trimming removed 0 bases from V and 7 bases from J, with 22 bases in between. The CDR3 is 18 amino acids. The chain's CDR3 is CASSQDGGNGREGQPQHF. The CDR3 bases are TGCGCCAGCAGCCAAGATGGGGGCAATGGCAGGGAAGGACAGCCCCAGCATTTT.